This T cell receptor beta chain was captured by sequencing in a study of blood T cell repertoires in COVID-19. CDR1 LGHDT and CDR2 YNNKEL come from the germline V gene (reference sequence). This CDR3 comprises 14 residues. Trimming stripped 1 base from V and 6 bases from J, with 10 bases between. Sequencing was performed with immunoSEQ multiplex PCR; in TCRdb, only in-frame clones are kept and a portion is missing. The table includes 250,000 to 350,000 clones, roughly 91% detected once. This clone has only one observation. The J gene is TRBJ1-5, the V gene TRBV3-1 (or the pseudogene TRBV3-2), with a weak D call TRBD1 (5 bases). The sample was PBMCs or T cells enriched from blood (not recorded which). The receptor's source is a woman aged 45-60 years who had been exposed to COVID-19. In DNA, the CDR3 is TGTGCCAGCAGCCAAGTGTTAGGGGCTCAGCCCCAGCATTTT. Protein sequence: CASSQVLGAQPQHF.